What follows are 12 T cell receptor beta chains derived from one specimen sequenced in a study of CD8+CD57+ T cells in acquired aplastic anemia. The sequenced patients had an expansion of CD8+CD57+ cells seen by flow cytometry. Profiling of TCR beta VDJ combinations and CDR3 sequences used genomic DNA as template. TCRdb independently ran MiXCR on the reads; one entry per CDR3 protein. Of about half a million distinct CDR3 sequences detected, around 30% appear once; the ten largest clones hold 0.82%. Sequenced: sorted CD4+, CD8+, or CD8+CD57+ T cells (not recorded which) from PBMCs. The receptor set was obtained from a human donor with aplastic anemia.

Ten or more counts support this clonotype. The chain is built from TRBV7-9 and TRBJ1-2; D gene uncertain. V lost 7 bases and J lost 1, with 7 bases in between. The germline V gene encodes CDR1 SEHNR and CDR2 FQNEAQ (reference sequence). The CDR3 length is 12 residues. In DNA, the CDR3 is TGTGCCAGCACCCGAATTAACTATGGCTACACCTTC. It codes for CASTRINYGYTF.

This clonotype was recorded a few times. The genes are TRBV7-9 and TRBJ2-5, with D perhaps being TRBD1 or TRBD2 (5 bases each). This CDR3 has 18 residues. Trimming removed 5 bases from V and 4 bases from J, with 26 bases in between. Germline V gene data show CDR1 as SEHNR and CDR2 as FQNEAQ (reference sequence). CDR3 DNA: TGTGCCAGCAGCCGGTTGGGTTTGGGACGGCCGATTGGAGAGACCCAGTACTTC. Translating it yields CASSRLGLGRPIGETQYF.

The rearrangement uses TRBV27 and TRBJ2-3; D uncertain. Trimming took 8 bases from V and 6 from J, leaving 21 bases between them. This CDR3 is built from 15 residues. In germline, CDR1 is MNHEY, CDR2 SMNVEV (reference sequence). The CDR3 is CASYHRYPFLDTQYF. CDR3 DNA sequence: TGTGCCAGCTATCACAGATACCCCTTTTTGGATACGCAGTATTTT.

The chain carries TRBV25-1 and TRBJ1-2, with 8 bases fitting TRBD1. The V and J ends lost 6 bases and 3 bases, in that order; junction bases with no gene match: 15. Germline-derived CDR1 and CDR2 are MGHDK and SYGVNS. This CDR3 has 17 residues. This CDR3 is CASSRGGQGATDYGYTF. CDR3 nucleotides: TGTGCCAGCAGCCGTGGAGGTCAGGGGGCGACTGACTATGGCTACACCTTC.

This clonotype was counted a few times. CDR3 amino acids: CASRVQGTGNTIYF. The CDR3 DNA is TGTGCCAGTAGGGTACAGGGAACTGGAAACACCATATATTTT. The rearrangement uses TRBV19 and TRBJ1-3; maybe TRBD1 (6 bases). Looked up from germline, CDR1 is LNHDA and CDR2 is SQIVND (reference sequence). Trimming removed 6 bases from V and 2 bases from J, with 11 bases in between. The CDR3 has 14 amino acids.

This clonotype has at least ten counts. The chain uses TRBV20-1 and TRBJ2-7; TRBD1 aligns across 9 bases. The CDR3 is made up of 13 amino acids. V shed 6 bases and J 6 bases; nucleotides not matched to a gene: 9. The germline V gene encodes CDR1 DFQATT and CDR2 SNEGSKA (reference sequence). Written as DNA, the CDR3 is TGCAGTGCGACGGACAGGGGAACATTCGAGCAGTACTTC. Amino acid sequence: CSATDRGTFEQYF.

The J gene is TRBJ1-1, the V gene TRBV15; possible D gene TRBD1, 6 bases. Trimming left V 5 bases short and J 0 bases short, with 10 bases between. Germline V gene sequence: CDR1 LNHNV, CDR2 YYDKDF (reference sequence). This CDR3 region has 14 residues. The CDR3 DNA reads TGTGCCACCAGCGTACGACAGGTGAACACTGAAGCTTTCTTT. Its protein product is CATSVRQVNTEAFF.

The chain combines TRBV11-2 with TRBJ1-3, with a possible D match to TRBD1 (5 bases). The CDR3 is made up of 17 amino acids. CDR1 is SGHAT, CDR2 FQNNGV, per germline. V was shortened by 3 bases and J by 4 bases, with 19 bases between the two germline ends. CDR3 region: CASSFWGVAAPGNTIYF. DNA for the CDR3: TGTGCCAGCAGCTTCTGGGGGGTAGCGGCGCCCGGAAACACCATATATTTT. Full variable domain (remainder filled in from reference TRBV11-2 and TRBJ1-3): EAGVAQSPRYKIIEKRQSVAFWCNPISGHATLYWYQQILGQGPKLLIQFQNNGVVDDSQLPKDRFSAERLKGVDSTLKIQPAKLEDSAVYLCASSFWGVAAPGNTIYFGEGSWLTVV.

V gene TRBV7-8 combines with J gene TRBJ2-3; D gene unclear. The V gene's germline CDR1 is SGHVS and CDR2 FQNEAQ. V gave up 8 bases and J gave up 2 bases, with 11 bases separating them. There are 13 residues in the CDR3. CDR3 DNA sequence: TGTGCCAGCGCCGGCCCGGTCACAGATACGCAGTATTTT. Encoded protein: CASAGPVTDTQYF.

There are many counts of this clonotype. This rearrangement joins TRBV29-1 to TRBJ1-1; 7 bases align to TRBD1. Per the germline V gene, CDR1 is SQVTM and CDR2 is ANQGSEA. CDR3 length: 13 amino acids. V lost 3 bases, J lost 5 bases, and 6 bases stayed unmatched. The CDR3 loop reads CSVDRQGDTEAFF. The DNA of the CDR3 is TGCAGCGTTGATCGACAGGGAGATACTGAAGCTTTCTTT.

A remark on this clonotype: Germline is not matched at one junction end, which may reflect a read error. V usage is TRBV10-3 and J usage is TRBJ1-4; TRBD1 is a possible D gene (5 bases). The length of the CDR3 is 14 residues. Germline V gene data show CDR1 as ENHRY and CDR2 as SYGVKD. The CDR3 DNA follows: TGTGCCAGCAGTGAAGCGAGGAAGGGGGAAAAACTGTTTTTT. This sequence encodes CASSEARKGEKLFF.

The table lists this clonotype with many counts. The V gene is TRBV19, the J gene TRBJ1-2, with D hard to call. V was shortened by 5 bases and J by 2 bases, with 9 bases between the two germline ends. This CDR3 has 13 residues. CDR1 is LNHDA, CDR2 SQIVND, per germline (reference sequence). Written as DNA, the CDR3 is TGTGCCAGTAGTTTCCGGACGAACTATGGCTACACCTTC. This sequence encodes CASSFRTNYGYTF.